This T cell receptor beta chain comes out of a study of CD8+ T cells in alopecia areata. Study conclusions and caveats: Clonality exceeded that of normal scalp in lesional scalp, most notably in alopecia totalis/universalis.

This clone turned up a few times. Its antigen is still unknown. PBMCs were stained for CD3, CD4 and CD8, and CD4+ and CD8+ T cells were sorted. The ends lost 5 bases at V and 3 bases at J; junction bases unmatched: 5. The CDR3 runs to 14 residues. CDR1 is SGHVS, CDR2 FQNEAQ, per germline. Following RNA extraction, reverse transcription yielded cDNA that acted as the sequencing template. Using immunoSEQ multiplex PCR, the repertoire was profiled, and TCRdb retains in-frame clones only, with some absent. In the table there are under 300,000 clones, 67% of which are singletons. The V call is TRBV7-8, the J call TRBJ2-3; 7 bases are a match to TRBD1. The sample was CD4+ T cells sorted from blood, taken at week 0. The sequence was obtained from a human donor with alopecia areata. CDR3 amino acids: CASSKTGFTDTQYF. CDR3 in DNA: TGTGCCAGCAGCAAGACAGGGTTTACAGATACGCAGTATTTT. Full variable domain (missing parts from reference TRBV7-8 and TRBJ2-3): GAGVSQSPRYKVAKRGQDVALRCDPISGHVSLFWYQQALGQGPEFLTYFQNEAQLDKSGLPSDRFFAERPEGSVSTLKIQRTQQEDSAVYLCASSKTGFTDTQYFGPGTRLTVL.